Listed below are T cell receptor beta chains from one sample, sequenced in a study of graft-versus-host responses after intestinal transplantation. These TCRs are of unknown antigen specificity. The data were produced by immunoSEQ multiplex PCR, yet TCRdb's version contains in-frame clones alone and is incomplete. The table shows about 86,000 clones, with roughly nine tenths occurring only once. The sample was unstimulated CD4+ T cells sorted from spleen or lymph node cells, taken before transplant. These receptors came from a human donor who was the organ donor for an intestinal transplant. The CDR3 runs from the conserved cysteine through the conserved F or W. The order of the fields is clone size, J gene, D gene, V gene, CDR3 protein, CDR3 DNA. D genes are given only for firm matches. Clone size is not always given. Where it is, it says once, few, many or a class for expanded clones.

NA | TRBJ2-1 | TRBD2 | TRBV5-1 | CASSRAGSGGVSNEQFF | TGCGCCAGCAGCCGCGCCGGTAGCGGGGGGGTTAGCAATGAGCAGTTCTTC
NA | TRBJ2-3 | TRBD2 | TRBV7-9 | CASSLAASGGAADTQYF | TGTGCCAGCAGCTTAGCGGCTAGCGGGGGGGCGGCAGATACGCAGTATTTT
NA | TRBJ2-2 | NA | TRBV30 | CAWNGGASTGELFF | TGTGCCTGGAATGGGGGGGCGTCGACCGGGGAGCTGTTTTTT
once | TRBJ2-7 | NA | TRBV6-1 | CASTWTAAPSEQYF | TGTGCCAGCACCTGGACTGCGGCCCCCTCCGAGCAGTACTTC
NA | TRBJ1-1 | NA | TRBV27 | CASKSWRQSNTEAFF | TGTGCCAGCAAGAGTTGGAGACAGTCGAACACTGAAGCTTTCTTT
NA | TRBJ2-5 | NA | TRBV19 | CASTTQGRHGGQETQYF | TGTGCCAGTACCACCCAGGGGCGACACGGTGGGCAAGAGACCCAGTACTTC
NA | TRBJ1-4 | NA | TRBV9 | CASSVAGGGQNEKLFF | TGTGCCAGCAGCGTTGCCGGCGGTGGACAAAATGAAAAACTGTTTTTT
NA | TRBJ1-1 | NA | TRBV12-5 | CASGSFWSTEAFF | TGTGCTAGTGGGAGCTTCTGGAGCACTGAAGCTTTCTTT
once | TRBJ2-7 | NA | TRBV28 | CASLDYRGGLEQYF | TGTGCCAGCCTCGACTATCGAGGGGGTCTCGAGCAGTACTTC
NA | TRBJ2-1 | NA | TRBV6-1 | CASSAGTARGHEQFF | TGTGCCAGCAGCGCCGGGACAGCCCGGGGGCATGAGCAGTTCTTC
NA | TRBJ1-3 | NA | TRBV5-4 | CASSLGVSGNTIYF | TGTGCCAGCAGCTTAGGGGTCTCTGGAAACACCATATATTTT
NA | TRBJ2-7 | TRBD2 | TRBV11-1 | CASSFLSGRAYEQYF | TGTGCCAGCAGCTTTCTCAGCGGGAGAGCCTACGAGCAGTACTTC
few | TRBJ1-1 | NA | TRBV6-5 | CASSYMLGANTEAFF | TGTGCCAGCAGTTATATGTTAGGGGCGAACACTGAAGCTTTCTTT
NA | TRBJ1-1 | NA | TRBV5-6 | CASSFGDTRTTEAFF | TGTGCCAGCAGCTTTGGGGACACGCGAACCACTGAAGCTTTCTTT
NA | TRBJ1-2 | NA | TRBV4-1 | CASSHNRRGYTF | TGCGCCAGCAGCCACAACAGGCGAGGCTACACCTTC
NA | TRBJ2-3 | TRBD2 | TRBV9 | CASSVRGGADTQYF | TGTGCCAGCAGCGTCCGCGGGGGGGCGGATACGCAGTATTTT
NA | TRBJ1-3 | NA | TRBV10-1 | CATPRKGENTIYF | TGCGCCACCCCTAGGAAGGGGGAAAACACCATATATTTT
few | TRBJ2-3 | TRBD1 | TRBV5-1 | CATLGKGQWMSTDTQYF | TGCGCCACTCTCGGTAAGGGACAGTGGATGAGCACAGATACGCAGTATTTT
NA | TRBJ2-7 | NA | TRBV6-5 | CASSRRAGHPYEQYF | TGTGCCAGCAGCCGCCGAGCGGGCCACCCCTACGAGCAGTACTTC
NA | TRBJ1-1 | NA | TRBV6-5 | CASSYRRQRDEAFF | TGTGCCAGCAGTTACCGGCGCCAGCGGGATGAAGCTTTCTTT
NA | TRBJ2-7 | NA | TRBV28 | CASSLRAGPYEQYF | TGTGCCAGCAGTTTAAGGGCGGGGCCCTACGAGCAGTACTTC
NA | TRBJ1-2 | TRBD1 | TRBV5-4 | CASSFYAGQGARYGYTF | TGTGCCAGCAGCTTTTACGCCGGACAGGGGGCGCGCTATGGCTACACCTTC
NA | TRBJ1-2 | TRBD1 | TRBV19 | CASTIAQGVGGYTF | TGTGCCAGTACCATCGCACAGGGGGTTGGTGGCTACACCTTC
NA | TRBJ2-1 | TRBD2 | TRBV7-3 | CASRSMRGAAYNEQFF | TGTGCCAGCAGATCTATGCGGGGGGCAGCCTACAATGAGCAGTTCTTC
once | TRBJ2-6 | NA | TRBV2 | CASSTVTGAVPFSGANVLTF | TGTGCCAGCAGTACTGTAACAGGTGCTGTGCCGTTTTCTGGGGCCAACGTCCTGACTTTC
NA | TRBJ2-1 | TRBD2 | TRBV25-1 | CASSPGLAFTSSYNEQFF | TGTGCCAGCAGCCCGGGACTAGCCTTCACATCCTCCTACAATGAGCAGTTCTTC
once | TRBJ2-1 | NA | TRBV6-1 | CAGSEAPRYNEQFF | TGTGCCGGCAGTGAAGCCCCTAGGTACAATGAGCAGTTCTTC
NA | TRBJ1-1 | NA | TRBV7-2 | CASSGRVMNTEAFF | TGTGCCAGCAGCGGCAGGGTGATGAACACTGAAGCTTTCTTT
NA | TRBJ2-7 | NA | TRBV21-1 | CASSKVESSGFSYEQYF | TGTGCCAGCAGCAAAGTCGAGTCAAGCGGTTTCTCCTACGAGCAGTACTTC
few | TRBJ1-2 | TRBD1 | TRBV29-1 | CSVDRGSGYTF | TGCAGCGTGGACAGGGGATCTGGCTACACCTTC
NA | TRBJ1-2 | NA | TRBV6-1 | CASELTANYGYTF | TGTGCCAGCGAGTTAACAGCTAACTATGGCTACACCTTC
once | TRBJ2-5 | NA | TRBV5-1 | CASTPLQGQQETQYF | TGCGCCAGCACCCCGTTACAGGGCCAGCAAGAGACCCAGTACTTC
NA | TRBJ1-3 | NA | TRBV19 | CASTPLAGSSGNTIYF | TGTGCCAGTACCCCGCTGGCGGGCAGCTCTGGAAACACCATATATTTT
NA | TRBJ2-4 | NA | TRBV5-1 | CASSLRPKLGNIQYF | TGCGCCAGCAGCTTGCGTCCCAAGCTCGGAAACATTCAGTACTTC
NA | TRBJ1-4 | TRBD1 | TRBV7-2 | CASSLDRGQYEKLFF | TGTGCCAGCAGCTTAGACAGGGGGCAGTATGAAAAACTGTTTTTT
NA | TRBJ1-4 | TRBD1 | TRBV5-3 | CARSAGTGHEKLFF | TGTGCCAGAAGCGCCGGGACAGGGCATGAAAAACTGTTTTTT
NA | TRBJ2-1 | TRBD2 | TRBV4-3 | CASSLQIFRASGRVNEQFF | TGCGCCAGCAGCCTCCAGATTTTTCGGGCCAGCGGGAGGGTAAATGAGCAGTTCTTC
NA | TRBJ2-7 | TRBD2 | TRBV11-2 | CASSLRAGGQGEQYF | TGTGCCAGCAGCTTGCGGGCGGGGGGCCAGGGCGAGCAGTACTTC
NA | TRBJ1-4 | NA | TRBV5-1 | CASSPWLTNEKLFF | TGCGCCAGCAGCCCATGGCTAACTAATGAAAAACTGTTTTTT
NA | TRBJ2-2 | NA | TRBV6-1 | CASSEVKLRTGELFF | TGTGCCAGCAGTGAAGTGAAATTGCGGACCGGGGAGCTGTTTTTT
NA | TRBJ2-5 | NA | TRBV25-1 | CASSDPSPPREREETQYF | TGTGCCAGCAGTGACCCATCCCCCCCCCGGGAGCGGGAAGAGACCCAGTACTTC
NA | TRBJ1-1 | TRBD1 | TRBV6-5 | CASSYFQGAATFF | TGTGCCAGCAGTTACTTCCAGGGGGCGGCCACTTTCTTT
few | TRBJ1-3 | NA | TRBV5-1 | CASSPSTGHSGNTIYF | TGCGCCAGCAGCCCTTCGACAGGACACTCTGGAAACACCATATATTTT
NA | TRBJ1-1 | NA | TRBV10-1 | CAIAARSLNTEAFF | TGCGCCATAGCGGCGCGGAGCTTGAACACTGAAGCTTTCTTT
NA | TRBJ2-3 | NA | TRBV6-1 | CASRRQGRSDTQYF | TGTGCCAGCAGGAGGCAGGGCAGATCGGATACGCAGTATTTT
once | TRBJ1-3 | NA | TRBV6-4 | CATLNGGYSGNTIYF | TGTGCCACCCTAAACGGGGGTTACTCTGGAAACACCATATATTTT
NA | TRBJ1-1 | TRBD1 | TRBV2 | CASSAGTGSTEAFF | TGTGCCAGCAGCGCCGGGACAGGGTCCACTGAAGCTTTCTTT
few | TRBJ2-5 | NA | TRBV15 | CATSRDRSQETQYF | TGTGCCACCAGCAGAGATAGGAGTCAAGAGACCCAGTACTTC
NA | TRBJ2-7 | TRBD2 | TRBV25-1 | CASSEKPTSDSYEQYF | TGTGCCAGCAGTGAAAAGCCGACTAGCGACTCCTACGAGCAGTACTTC
NA | TRBJ2-3 | TRBD2 | TRBV7-2 | CASSGRAGTSRFGDTQYF | TGTGCCAGCAGCGGACGGGCCGGGACTAGCCGGTTCGGAGATACGCAGTATTTT
NA | TRBJ2-7 | NA | TRBV18 | CASSPTPTGSNYEQYF | TGTGCCAGCTCACCAACGCCCACAGGTAGTAACTACGAGCAGTACTTC
NA | TRBJ2-6 | NA | TRBV14 | CASSQDWASGANVLTF | TGTGCCAGCAGCCAAGATTGGGCCTCTGGGGCCAACGTCCTGACTTTC
NA | TRBJ1-6 | NA | TRBV30 | CAWSGPSSYNSPLHF | TGTGCCTGGAGTGGCCCGAGCTCCTATAATTCACCCCTCCACTTT
NA | TRBJ1-1 | NA | TRBV5-5 | CASSWPDTLNTEAFF | TGTGCCAGCAGCTGGCCGGACACATTGAACACTGAAGCTTTCTTT
NA | TRBJ1-3 | NA | TRBV6-1 | CASSFIDRLGNTIYF | TGTGCCAGCAGTTTCATCGACAGGCTGGGAAACACCATATATTTT
NA | TRBJ1-6 | TRBD1 | TRBV27 | CASSPRGPAGNSPLHF | TGTGCCAGCAGCCCCAGGGGGCCCGCGGGGAATTCACCCCTCCACTTT
NA | TRBJ2-7 | NA | TRBV28 | CASSDGTRTYEQYF | TGTGCCAGCAGCGACGGGACTCGGACCTACGAGCAGTACTTC
NA | TRBJ2-3 | TRBD2 | TRBV5-8 | CASSLRRGAGGPDTQYF | TGTGCCAGCAGCTTGAGGCGAGGAGCGGGGGGGCCAGATACGCAGTATTTT
NA | TRBJ2-1 | TRBD2 | TRBV10-3 | CAISEGSGIRLGLNEQFF | TGTGCCATCAGTGAAGGTAGCGGGATCCGATTGGGGTTGAATGAGCAGTTCTTC
NA | TRBJ1-3 | NA | TRBV6-6 | CASSYSLSGNTIYF | TGTGCCAGCAGTTACTCCCTCTCTGGAAACACCATATATTTT